These 14 T cell receptor beta chains originate from one sample sequenced in a study of beta chain features in type 1 diabetes. No antigen is known for these receptors. The whole isolated RNA underwent reverse transcription, so sequencing captured expressed TCRB transcripts. The method was immunoSEQ multiplex PCR; TCRdb's version includes in-frame clones alone and lacks a portion of them. This repertoire shows hundreds of thousands of clones, 11% to 15% found once; its top ten account for just under 0.04%. Findings and caveats of the study: Type 1 diabetes patients had TCRB CDR3s that were shorter (moderately but significantly so) in all four CD4+ subsets.

Sequences were obtained from naive CD4+ T cells from blood. These TCRs come from a man between 18 and 29 years old with type 1 diabetes.

There are a few counts of this clone. The chain joins TRBV6-5 to TRBJ2-3; tentatively, D is TRBD2 (5 bases). V was cut by 6 bases and J by 2 bases, with 15 bases left in between. The germline gives CDR1 MNHEY, CDR2 SVGAGI. The CDR3 has 15 amino acids. The CDR3 region has the DNA TGTGCCAGCAGCAGGACTCTTCAAAACACAGATACGCAGTATTTT. It is translated as CASSRTLQNTDTQYF.

The chain carries TRBV7-6 and TRBJ2-6; 7 bases fit TRBD1. The CDR3 totals 14 residues. Germline CDR1 and CDR2: SGHVS and FNYEAQ. J gave up 2 bases and V 7 bases, and 2 bases lay outside the gene matches. In DNA, the CDR3 is TGTGCCAGCACCACAGGGGCTGGGGCCAACGTCCTGACTTTC. Amino acids: CASTTGAGANVLTF.

This clone turned up a few times. The V and J genes are TRBV5-6 and TRBJ1-5, with D perhaps TRBD1 (6 bases). The length of the CDR3 is 15 residues. V lost 1 base and J lost 7, with 15 bases in between. Germline V gene lookup returns CDR1 SGHDT and CDR2 YYEEEE. DNA of the CDR3: TGTGCCAGCAGCTTGTATTCGGGGGGCGGACAGCCCCAGCATTTT. Residues: CASSLYSGGGQPQHF.

This chain links TRBV18 with TRBJ1-1, with a possible D match to TRBD1 (5 bases). Per germline, CDR1 KGHSH and CDR2 LQKENI. This CDR3 has 14 residues. The ends were cut back, 3 bases at V and 5 bases at J, with 13 bases in the middle. CDR3 protein: CASSPGDGRTEAFF. The CDR3 DNA reads as TGTGCCAGCTCACCTGGGGACGGAAGAACTGAAGCTTTCTTT.

This clone occurred a few times. This chain connects TRBV7-2 to TRBJ2-4, with D perhaps matching TRBD2 (6 bases). The CDR3 length is 18 residues. Per germline, CDR1 SGHTA and CDR2 FQGNSA. Trimming removed 3 bases at V and 0 bases at J, with 18 bases between. CDR3: CASSLGLDIMEAKNIQYF. The CDR3 DNA sequence: TGTGCCAGCAGCTTGGGACTTGACATTATGGAAGCCAAAAACATTCAGTACTTC.

In its sample, this clone was seen a few times. This chain links TRBV5-1 with TRBJ1-1; D is possibly TRBD1 (6 bases). CDR3 size: 16 residues. The germline V gene has CDR1 SGHRS and CDR2 YFSETQ. The V end lost 0 bases, the J end lost 1 base, and 13 bases lay between the germline ends. DNA for the CDR3: TGCGCCAGCAGCTTGGTCCCGGGACACCAGAACACTGAAGCTTTCTTT. Translation gives CASSLVPGHQNTEAFF.

V usage is TRBV6-5 and J usage is TRBJ2-3; 7 nucleotides match TRBD2. From germline, CDR1 is MNHEY and CDR2 SVGAGI. After removal of 2 bases from V and 6 bases from J, the junction contained 5 bases not matched to a gene. The CDR3 is 14 amino acids. For the CDR3, the DNA is TGTGCCAGCAGTTACGCCAGCGGGGTTGATACGCAGTATTTT. It yields the protein CASSYASGVDTQYF.

In its sample, this clone was seen a few times. The chain joins TRBV14 to TRBJ2-7, with D uncertain. Germline V CDR1 and CDR2: SGHDN, FVKESK. V was cut by 4 bases and J by 6 bases, with 13 bases left in between. The CDR3 consists of 13 residues. This chain's CDR3 is CASSPEGSPEQYF. As DNA, the CDR3 is TGTGCCAGCAGCCCGGAAGGGTCTCCCGAGCAGTACTTC. The whole variable domain, remainder taken from reference TRBV14 and TRBJ2-7, is EAGVTQFPSHSVIEKGQTVTLRCDPISGHDNLYWYRRVMGKEIKFLLHFVKESKQDESGMPNNRFLAERTGGTYSTLKVQPAELEDSGVYFCASSPEGSPEQYFGPGTRLTVT.

In its sample, this clone was seen a few times. The V gene is TRBV30, the J gene TRBJ1-2; D might be TRBD1 (5 bases). The CDR3 has 13 residues. V was cut by 0 bases and J by 7 bases, with 12 bases left in between. Germline V gives CDR1 GTSNPN, CDR2 SVGIG (reference sequence). This CDR3 reads CAWSVYRRAGYTF. Written as DNA, the CDR3 is TGTGCCTGGAGTGTATACAGGCGAGCTGGCTACACCTTC.

The J gene is TRBJ1-1, the V gene TRBV9; D might be TRBD1 (5 bases). The CDR3 covers 14 residues. The germline V gene has CDR1 SGDLS and CDR2 YYNGEE. Trimming pared 0 bases from V and 6 bases from J, leaving 12 bases between. The CDR3, as DNA: TGTGCCAGCAGCGTAGTGCCAGGGAATGCTGAAGCTTTCTTT. Protein: CASSVVPGNAEAFF.

J is TRBJ2-5 and V is TRBV9, with D possibly being TRBD1 or TRBD2 (5 bases each). This CDR3 contains 14 residues. The germline V gene has CDR1 SGDLS and CDR2 YYNGEE. V was shortened by 4 bases and J by 2 bases, with 12 bases between the two germline ends. The CDR3 protein is CASSTRWTQETQYF. CDR3 in DNA: TGTGCCAGCAGCACTAGGTGGACACAAGAGACCCAGTACTTC.

Only a few counts were recorded for this clone. Other DNA sequences in the same sample also yield this CDR3. V is TRBV20-1 and J is TRBJ1-2, with D maybe TRBD1 (6 bases). V was trimmed by 6 bases and J by 4 bases, leaving 9 bases between them. The CDR3 totals 11 residues. Germline V lookup: CDR1 DFQATT, CDR2 SNEGSKA (reference sequence). In DNA, the CDR3 is TGCAGTGCACCGACAGGCTATGGCTACACCTTC. Translating gives CSAPTGYGYTF.

This clone turned up a few times. The V and J genes are TRBV5-1 and TRBJ1-1, with a tentative D call TRBD1 (6 bases). The CDR3 spans 14 residues. Germline V gene lookup returns CDR1 SGHRS and CDR2 YFSETQ. V was trimmed by 4 bases and J by 4 bases, leaving 14 bases between them. The CDR3 protein is CASSLLQGRTEAFF. CDR3 nucleotide sequence: TGCGCCAGCAGCCTCTTACAGGGCCGCACTGAAGCTTTCTTT. The full variable domain, completed using reference TRBV5-1 and TRBJ1-1, is KAGVTQTPRYLIKTRGQQVTLSCSPISGHRSVSWYQQTPGQGLQFLFEYFSETQRNKGNFPGRFSGRQFSNSRSEMNVSTLELGDSALYLCASSLLQGRTEAFFGQGTRLTVV.

V usage is TRBV30 and J usage is TRBJ1-1; no clear D gene. Germline CDR1 GTSNPN, CDR2 SVGIG (reference sequence). The CDR3 is 13 amino acids. V lost 0 bases to trimming and J lost 3 bases, with 8 bases between them. In DNA, the CDR3 is TGTGCCTGGAGTGTTCCCAATTACACTGAAGCTTTCTTT. Translating gives CAWSVPNYTEAFF.